This TCR beta chain was sequenced during a study of T-cell reconstitution after alpha-beta-depleted transplantation in children. This clonotype has only a few counts. Its antigen is as yet unknown. Germline values: CDR1 SGHRS, CDR2 YFSETQ. This CDR3 contains 14 residues. The V gene lost 2 bases and the J gene lost 3 bases, with 8 bases spanning the gap. General study results and limits: Where alpha-beta T cells came from about two months after transplant was reportedly several hundred expanded graft clones.

This sample's TCRbeta library carried unique molecular identifier barcodes. TCRdb re-called the PCR reads through MiXCR, storing one row per CDR3 protein. The sample lists around 580,000 distinct CDR3 sequences; around 23% were seen once. Specimen: PBMCs, mostly from graft donor cells, collected 360 days after TCRalphabeta/CD19-depleted stem cell transplant. The V call is TRBV5-1, the J call TRBJ1-4; D uncertain. The receptor was isolated from a boy in the first two years of life who had a stem cell transplant for acute myeloid leukemia, so the T cells may come from the graft donor. For the CDR3, the DNA is TGCGCCAGCAGCTTCGCCACCTCTAATGAAAAACTGTTTTTT. Residues: CASSFATSNEKLFF.